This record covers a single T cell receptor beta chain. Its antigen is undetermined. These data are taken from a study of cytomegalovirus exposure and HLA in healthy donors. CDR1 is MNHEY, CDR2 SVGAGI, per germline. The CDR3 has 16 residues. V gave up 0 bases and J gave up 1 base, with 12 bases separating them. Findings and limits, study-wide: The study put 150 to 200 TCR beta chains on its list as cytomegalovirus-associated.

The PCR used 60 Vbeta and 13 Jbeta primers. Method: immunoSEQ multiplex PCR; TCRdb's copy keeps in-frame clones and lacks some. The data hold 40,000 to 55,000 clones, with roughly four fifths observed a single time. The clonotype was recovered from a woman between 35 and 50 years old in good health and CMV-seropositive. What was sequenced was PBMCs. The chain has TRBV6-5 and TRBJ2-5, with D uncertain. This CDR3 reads CASSYSGLGFQETQYF. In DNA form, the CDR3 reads TGTGCCAGCAGTTACTCAGGCTTGGGCTTCCAAGAGACCCAGTACTTC.